This T cell receptor (beta chain) comes out of a study of T-cell memory formation after mild COVID-19. The overall study: Across donors, TCR clusters were largely donor specific.

One entry per CDR3 protein results from TCRdb running MiXCR on the 5' RACE reads. The data contain roughly 310,000 distinct CDR3 sequences, about 15% of them seen just once; the ten biggest clones take up around 24%. This CDR3 has 16 residues. Germline V gene sequence: CDR1 SGHRS, CDR2 YFSETQ. Concerning this clonotype itself: What it binds is not known. At one end, the junction sequence differs from germline, possibly due to a read error.

General study points: CD8+ contracting clones occupied EMRA, while CD4+ ones occupied mainly CM and EM.

The chain employs TRBV5-1 and TRBJ2-5, with TRBD1 matching 7 bases. The receptor was isolated from a young man who had mild COVID-19 (a few samples of this study predate the infection). Cell type and time point are not known. Sequenced material: PBMCs or a T cell subset sorted from them (not recorded which). DNA for the CDR3: TGCGCCAGCACCTTGCTATCGACAGGGAGTAGGGAGACCCAGTACTTC. It encodes CASTLLSTGSRETQYF.